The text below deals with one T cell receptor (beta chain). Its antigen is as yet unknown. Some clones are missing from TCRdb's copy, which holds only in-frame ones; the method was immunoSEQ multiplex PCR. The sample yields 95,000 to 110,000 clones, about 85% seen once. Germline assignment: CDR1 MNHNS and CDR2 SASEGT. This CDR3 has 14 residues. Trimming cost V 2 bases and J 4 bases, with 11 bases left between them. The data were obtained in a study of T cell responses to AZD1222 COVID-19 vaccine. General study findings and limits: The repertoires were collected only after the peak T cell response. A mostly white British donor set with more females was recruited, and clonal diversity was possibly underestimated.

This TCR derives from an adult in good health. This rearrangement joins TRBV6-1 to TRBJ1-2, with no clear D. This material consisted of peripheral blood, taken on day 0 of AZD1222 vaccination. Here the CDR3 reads CASSESGVFYGYTF. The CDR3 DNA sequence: TGTGCCAGCAGTGAATCCGGGGTATTCTATGGCTACACCTTC.